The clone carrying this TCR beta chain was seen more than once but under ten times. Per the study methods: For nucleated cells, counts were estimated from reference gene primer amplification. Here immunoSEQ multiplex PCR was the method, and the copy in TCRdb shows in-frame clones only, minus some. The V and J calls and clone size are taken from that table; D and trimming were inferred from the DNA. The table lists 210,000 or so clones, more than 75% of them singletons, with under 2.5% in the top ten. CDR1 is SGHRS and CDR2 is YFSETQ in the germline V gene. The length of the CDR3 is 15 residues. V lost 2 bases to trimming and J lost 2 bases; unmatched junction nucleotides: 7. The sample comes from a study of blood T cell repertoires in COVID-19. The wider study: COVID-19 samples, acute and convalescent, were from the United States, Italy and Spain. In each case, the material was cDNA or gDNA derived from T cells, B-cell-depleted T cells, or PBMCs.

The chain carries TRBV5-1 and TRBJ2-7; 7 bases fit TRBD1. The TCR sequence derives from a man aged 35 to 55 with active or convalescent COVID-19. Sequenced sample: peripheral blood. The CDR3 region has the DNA TGCGCCAGCAGCTTCACAGGGACAGAAGCCTACGAGCAGTACTTC. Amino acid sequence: CASSFTGTEAYEQYF.